This T cell receptor (beta chain) was found in a study of beta chain features in type 1 diabetes. Across the whole study: No age, gender or cell yield differences were seen between patients and healthy donors. Across every sample, around 100,000,000 sorted cells were examined in total.

The study reverse transcribed the entire isolated RNA, so it sequenced expressed TCRB transcripts. Using immunoSEQ multiplex PCR, the repertoire was profiled, and TCRdb retains in-frame clones only, with some absent. The data show about 640,000 clones, around 11% seen once. The sample holds a few counts of this clone. Its antigen is as yet unknown. Study-wide results and limits: Shortening that was moderate but significant affected the TCRB CDR3s of Type 1 diabetes patients in all four CD4+ subsets. The cDNA sequencing approach could over-represent high-TCR-expressing cells.

The TCR originated in a young man with type 1 diabetes. What was sequenced was naive CD4+ T cells from blood.

CDR3 protein: CASRGSALANYGYTF. Written as DNA, the CDR3 is TGTGCCAGCCGGGGGAGCGCCTTAGCTAACTATGGCTACACCTTC. This chain joins TRBV6-5 and TRBJ1-2, with D possibly TRBD1 on 5 matching bases. V was shortened by 8 bases and J by 0 bases, with 16 bases between the two germline ends. Germline V CDR1 and CDR2: MNHEY, SVGAGI. The CDR3 loop spans 15 amino acids.